This section outlines one T cell receptor (beta chain) sequence together with its context. Its antigen is unknown. MiXCR was run by TCRdb on the reads, yielding one entry per CDR3 protein. Of 450,000 to 650,000 distinct CDR3 sequences detected, around 40% appear once; the ten largest clones hold about 48%. This entry belongs to a study of T cell repertoires in cytomegalovirus infection. For the study at large: Use of recently identified HLA-C-restricted and well-studied HLA-B-restricted CMV epitopes was part of the study. Matching HLA type, along with CMV infection, was indicated by public TCR beta signatures.

Study results and caveats: What dominated the ex vivo response were HLA-C-restricted CMV-specific TCR beta clonotypes.

Sequences were derived from cultured PBMCs, sampled from culture after CMV antigen stimulation. This sequence originates from a human donor in good health (CMV status not recorded). Some clones in this sample may be carry-over from other donors' samples.

Written as DNA, the CDR3 is TGTGCCAGCAGCTTACCCAGCGGGAGCCAACTTGGCACAGATACGCAGTATTTT. Translated: CASSLPSGSQLGTDTQYF. The gene calls are TRBV7-9 and TRBJ2-3, with 8 nucleotides matching TRBD2. This CDR3 is built from 18 residues. With V trimmed by 2 bases and J by 1 base, 11 bases remained unmatched. CDR1 and CDR2 (germline): SEHNR, FQNEAQ (reference sequence). Full variable domain (remainder filled in from reference TRBV7-9 and TRBJ2-3): DTGVSQNPRHKITKRGQNVTFRCDPISEHNRLYWYRQTLGQGPEFLTYFQNEAQLEKSRLLSDRFSAERPKGSFSTLEIQRTEQGDSAMYLCASSLPSGSQLGTDTQYFGPGTRLTVL.